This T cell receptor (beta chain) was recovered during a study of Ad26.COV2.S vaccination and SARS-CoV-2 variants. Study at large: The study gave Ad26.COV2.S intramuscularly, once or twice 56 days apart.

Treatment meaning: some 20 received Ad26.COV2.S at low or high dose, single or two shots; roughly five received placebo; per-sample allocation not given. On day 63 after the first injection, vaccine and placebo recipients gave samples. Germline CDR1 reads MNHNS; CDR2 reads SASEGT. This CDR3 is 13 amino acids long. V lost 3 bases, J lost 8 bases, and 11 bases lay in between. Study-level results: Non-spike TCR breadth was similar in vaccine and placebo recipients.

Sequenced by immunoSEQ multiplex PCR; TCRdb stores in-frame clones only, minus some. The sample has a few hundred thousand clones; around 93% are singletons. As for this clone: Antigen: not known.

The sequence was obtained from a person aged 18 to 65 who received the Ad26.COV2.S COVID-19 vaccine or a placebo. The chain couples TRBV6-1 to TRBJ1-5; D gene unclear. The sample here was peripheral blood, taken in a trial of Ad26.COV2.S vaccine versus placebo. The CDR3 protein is CASSEQTEEPQHF. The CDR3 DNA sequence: TGTGCCAGCAGTGAGCAGACCGAGGAGCCCCAGCATTTT.